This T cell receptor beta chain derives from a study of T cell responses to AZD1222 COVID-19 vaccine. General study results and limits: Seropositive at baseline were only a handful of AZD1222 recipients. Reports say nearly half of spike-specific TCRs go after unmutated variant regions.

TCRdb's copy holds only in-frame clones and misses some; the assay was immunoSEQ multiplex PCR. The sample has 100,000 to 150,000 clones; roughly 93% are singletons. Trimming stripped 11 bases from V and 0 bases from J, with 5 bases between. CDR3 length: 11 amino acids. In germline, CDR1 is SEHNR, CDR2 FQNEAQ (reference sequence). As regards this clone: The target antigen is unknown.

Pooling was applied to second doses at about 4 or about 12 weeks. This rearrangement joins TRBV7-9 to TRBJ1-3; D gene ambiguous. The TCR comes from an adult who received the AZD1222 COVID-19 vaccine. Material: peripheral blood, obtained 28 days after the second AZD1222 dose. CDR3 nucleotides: TGTGCCGGATTCTCTGGAAACACCATATATTTT. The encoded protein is CAGFSGNTIYF.